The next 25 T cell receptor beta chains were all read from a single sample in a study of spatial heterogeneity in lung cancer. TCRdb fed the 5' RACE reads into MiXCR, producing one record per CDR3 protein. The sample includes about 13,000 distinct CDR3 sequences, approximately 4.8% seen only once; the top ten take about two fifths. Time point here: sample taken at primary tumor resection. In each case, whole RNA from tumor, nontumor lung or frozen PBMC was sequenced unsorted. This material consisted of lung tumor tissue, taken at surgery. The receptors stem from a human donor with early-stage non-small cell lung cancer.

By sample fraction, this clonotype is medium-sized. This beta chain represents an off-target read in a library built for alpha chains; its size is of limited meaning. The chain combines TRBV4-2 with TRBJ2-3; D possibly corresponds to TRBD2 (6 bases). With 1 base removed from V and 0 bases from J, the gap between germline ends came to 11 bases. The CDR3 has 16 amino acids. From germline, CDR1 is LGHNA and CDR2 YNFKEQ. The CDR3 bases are TGTGCCAGCAGCCAAGTGTTAGCGGCTAGCACAGATACGCAGTATTTT. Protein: CASSQVLAASTDTQYF.

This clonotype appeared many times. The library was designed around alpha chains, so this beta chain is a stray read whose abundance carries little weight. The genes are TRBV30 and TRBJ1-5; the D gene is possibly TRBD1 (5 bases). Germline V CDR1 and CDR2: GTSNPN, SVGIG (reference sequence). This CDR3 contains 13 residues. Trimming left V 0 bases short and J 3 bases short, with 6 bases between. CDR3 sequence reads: CAWSVQDNQPQHF. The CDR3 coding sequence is TGTGCCTGGAGTGTACAGGACAATCAGCCCCAGCATTTT.

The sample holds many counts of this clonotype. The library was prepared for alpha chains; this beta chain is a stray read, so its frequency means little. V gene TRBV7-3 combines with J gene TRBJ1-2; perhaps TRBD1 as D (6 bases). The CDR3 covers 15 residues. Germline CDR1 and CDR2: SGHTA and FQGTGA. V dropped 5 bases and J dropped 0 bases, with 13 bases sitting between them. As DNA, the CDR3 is TGTGCCAGCAGCGACCAAACAGGGTCTAACTATGGCTACACCTTC. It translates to CASSDQTGSNYGYTF. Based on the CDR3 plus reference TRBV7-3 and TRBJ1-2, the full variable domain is GAGVSQTPSNKVTEKGKYVELRCDPISGHTALYWYRQSLGQGPEFLIYFQGTGAADDSGLPNDRFFAVRPEGSVSTLKIQRTERGDSAVYLCASSDQTGSNYGYTFGSGTRLTVV.

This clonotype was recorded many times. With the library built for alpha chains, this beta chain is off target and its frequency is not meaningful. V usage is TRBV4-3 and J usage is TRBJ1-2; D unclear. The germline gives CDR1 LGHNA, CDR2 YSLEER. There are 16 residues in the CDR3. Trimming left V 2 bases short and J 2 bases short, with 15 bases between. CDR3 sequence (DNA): TGCGCCAGCAGCCAAAATGTCGCCGGAGGGAACTATGGCTACACCTTC. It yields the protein CASSQNVAGGNYGYTF.

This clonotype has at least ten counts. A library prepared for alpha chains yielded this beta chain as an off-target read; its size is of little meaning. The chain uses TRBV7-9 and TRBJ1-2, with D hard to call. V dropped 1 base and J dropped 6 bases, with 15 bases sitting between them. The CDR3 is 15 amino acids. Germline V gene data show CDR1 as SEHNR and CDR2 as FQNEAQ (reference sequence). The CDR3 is CASSLVGRGLDGYTF. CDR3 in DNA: TGTGCCAGCAGCTTAGTAGGACGGGGTCTTGATGGCTACACCTTC.

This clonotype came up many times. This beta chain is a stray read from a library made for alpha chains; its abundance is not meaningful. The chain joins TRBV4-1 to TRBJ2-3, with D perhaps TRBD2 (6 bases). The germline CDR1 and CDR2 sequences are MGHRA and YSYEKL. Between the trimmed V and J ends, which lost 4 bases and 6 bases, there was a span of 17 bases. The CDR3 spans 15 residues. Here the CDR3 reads CASSLVGGEADTQYF. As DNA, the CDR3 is TGCGCCAGCAGCCTCGTCGGGGGAGAAGCCGATACGCAGTATTTT.

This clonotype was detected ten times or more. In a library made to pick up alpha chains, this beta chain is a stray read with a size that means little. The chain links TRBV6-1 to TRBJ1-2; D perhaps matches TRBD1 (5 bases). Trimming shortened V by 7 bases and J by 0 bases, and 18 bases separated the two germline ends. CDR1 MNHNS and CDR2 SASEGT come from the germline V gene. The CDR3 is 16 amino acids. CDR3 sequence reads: CASTQNYGGANYGYTF. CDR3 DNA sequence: TGTGCCAGCACTCAGAACTACGGGGGAGCTAACTATGGCTACACCTTC.

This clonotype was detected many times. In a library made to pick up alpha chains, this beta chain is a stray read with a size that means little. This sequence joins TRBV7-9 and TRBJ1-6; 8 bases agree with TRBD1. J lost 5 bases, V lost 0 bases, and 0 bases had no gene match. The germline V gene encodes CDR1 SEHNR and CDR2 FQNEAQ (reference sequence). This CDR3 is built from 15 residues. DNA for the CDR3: TGTGCCAGCAGCTTAGCGACAGGGGATAATTCACCCCTCCACTTT. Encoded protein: CASSLATGDNSPLHF.

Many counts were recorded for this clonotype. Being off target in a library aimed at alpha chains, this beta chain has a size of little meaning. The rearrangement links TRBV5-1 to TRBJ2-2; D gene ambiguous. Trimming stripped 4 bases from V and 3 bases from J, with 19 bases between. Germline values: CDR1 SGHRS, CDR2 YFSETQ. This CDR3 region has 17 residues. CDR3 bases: TGCGCCAGCAGCCCGTCTCAAGGGTCCCGCTACACCGGGGAGCTGTTTTTT. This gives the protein CASSPSQGSRYTGELFF.

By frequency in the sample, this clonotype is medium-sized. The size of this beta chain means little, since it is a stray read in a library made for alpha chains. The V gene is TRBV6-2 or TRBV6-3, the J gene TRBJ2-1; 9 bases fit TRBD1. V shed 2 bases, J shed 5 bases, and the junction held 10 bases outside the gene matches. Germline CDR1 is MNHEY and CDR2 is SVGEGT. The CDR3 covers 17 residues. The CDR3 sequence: CASSYPRTGVLHNEQFF. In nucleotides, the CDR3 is TGTGCCAGCAGTTACCCACGGACAGGGGTCCTTCACAATGAGCAGTTCTTC.

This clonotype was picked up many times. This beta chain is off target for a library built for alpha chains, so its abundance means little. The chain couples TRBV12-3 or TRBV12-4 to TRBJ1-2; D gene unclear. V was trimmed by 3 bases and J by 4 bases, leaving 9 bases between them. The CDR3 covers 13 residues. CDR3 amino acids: CASSLSQFYGYTF. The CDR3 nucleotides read TGTGCCAGCAGTTTGAGTCAGTTCTATGGCTACACCTTC.

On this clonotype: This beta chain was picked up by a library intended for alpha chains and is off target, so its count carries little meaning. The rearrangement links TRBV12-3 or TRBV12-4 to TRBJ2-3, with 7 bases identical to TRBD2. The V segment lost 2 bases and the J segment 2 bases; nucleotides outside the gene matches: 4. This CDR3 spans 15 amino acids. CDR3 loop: CASSLSGAHTDTQYF. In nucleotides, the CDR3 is TGTGCCAGCAGTTTAAGCGGGGCACACACAGATACGCAGTATTTT.

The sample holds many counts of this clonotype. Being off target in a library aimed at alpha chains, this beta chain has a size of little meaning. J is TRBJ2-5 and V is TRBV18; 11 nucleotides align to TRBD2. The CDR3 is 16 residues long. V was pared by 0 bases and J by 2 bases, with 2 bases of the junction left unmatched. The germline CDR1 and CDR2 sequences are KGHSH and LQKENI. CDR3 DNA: TGTGCCAGCTCACCACCGTCTAGCGGGGGGCAAGAGACCCAGTACTTC. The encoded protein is CASSPPSSGGQETQYF.

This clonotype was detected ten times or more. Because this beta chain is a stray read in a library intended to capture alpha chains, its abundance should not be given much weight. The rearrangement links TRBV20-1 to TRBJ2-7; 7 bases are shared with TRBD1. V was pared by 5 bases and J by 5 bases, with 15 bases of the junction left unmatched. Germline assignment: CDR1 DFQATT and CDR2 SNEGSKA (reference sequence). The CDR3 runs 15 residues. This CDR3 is CSARAGRGNWHEQYF. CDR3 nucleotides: TGCAGTGCTCGAGCAGGCAGGGGGAACTGGCACGAGCAGTACTTC.

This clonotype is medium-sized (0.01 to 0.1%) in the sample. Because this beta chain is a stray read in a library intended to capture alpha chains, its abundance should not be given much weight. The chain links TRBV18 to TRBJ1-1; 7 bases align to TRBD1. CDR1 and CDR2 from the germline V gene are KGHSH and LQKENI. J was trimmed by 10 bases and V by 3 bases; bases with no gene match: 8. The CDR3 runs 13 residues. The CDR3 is CASSPTGPEGAFF. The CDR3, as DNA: TGTGCCAGCTCACCGACAGGGCCGGAGGGAGCTTTCTTT.

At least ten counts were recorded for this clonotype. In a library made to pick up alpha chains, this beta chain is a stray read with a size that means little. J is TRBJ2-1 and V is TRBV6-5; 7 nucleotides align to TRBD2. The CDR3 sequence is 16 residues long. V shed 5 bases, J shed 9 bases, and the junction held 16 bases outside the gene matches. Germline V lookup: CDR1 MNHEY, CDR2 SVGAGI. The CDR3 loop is CASSDPSGEGRGEQFF. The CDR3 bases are TGTGCCAGCAGTGATCCGTCGGGGGAGGGCCGGGGTGAGCAGTTCTTC.

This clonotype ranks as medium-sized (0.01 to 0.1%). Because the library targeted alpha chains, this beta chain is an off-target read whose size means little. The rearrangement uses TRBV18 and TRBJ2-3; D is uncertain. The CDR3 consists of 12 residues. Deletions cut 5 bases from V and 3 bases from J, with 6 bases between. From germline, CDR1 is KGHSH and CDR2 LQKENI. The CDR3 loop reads CASSASTDTQYF. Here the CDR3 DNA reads TGTGCCAGCTCAGCATCGACAGATACGCAGTATTTT. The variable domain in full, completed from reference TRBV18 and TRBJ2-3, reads NAGVMQNPRHLVRRRGQEARLRCSPMKGHSHVYWYRQLPEEGLKFMVYLQKENIIDESGMPKERFSAEFPKEGPSILRIQQVVRGDSAAYFCASSASTDTQYFGPGTRLTVL.

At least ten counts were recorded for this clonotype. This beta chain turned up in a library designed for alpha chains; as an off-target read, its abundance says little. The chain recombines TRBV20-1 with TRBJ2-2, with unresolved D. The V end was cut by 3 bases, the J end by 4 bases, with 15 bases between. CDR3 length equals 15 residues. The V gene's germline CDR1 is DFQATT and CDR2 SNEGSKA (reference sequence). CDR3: CSASPPAPLTGELFF. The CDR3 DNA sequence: TGCAGTGCTAGCCCCCCAGCGCCTCTCACCGGGGAGCTGTTTTTT.

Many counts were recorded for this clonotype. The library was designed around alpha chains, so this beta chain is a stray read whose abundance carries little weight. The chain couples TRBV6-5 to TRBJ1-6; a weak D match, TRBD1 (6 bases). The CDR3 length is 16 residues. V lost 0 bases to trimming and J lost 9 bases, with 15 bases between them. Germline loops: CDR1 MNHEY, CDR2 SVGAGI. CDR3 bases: TGTGCCAGCAGTTACTCGGGGGGGGGCGAGGGTTCACCCCTCCACTTT. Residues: CASSYSGGGEGSPLHF.

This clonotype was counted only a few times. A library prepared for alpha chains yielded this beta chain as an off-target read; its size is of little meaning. The CDR3 coding sequence is TGTGCCAGCAGCTTAGGGCCCTCAACTAATGAAAAACTGTTTTTT. Translation: CASSLGPSTNEKLFF. The rearrangement joins TRBV7-2 to TRBJ1-4; no firm D call. Germline assignment: CDR1 SGHTA and CDR2 FQGNSA. Deletions cut 1 base from V and 0 bases from J, with 6 bases between. The CDR3 loop spans 15 amino acids. Combining the CDR3 with reference TRBV7-2 and TRBJ1-4 gives the whole variable domain GAGVSQSPSNKVTEKGKDVELRCDPISGHTALYWYRQSLGQGLEFLIYFQGNSAPDKSGLPSDRFSAERTGGSVSTLTIQRTQQEDSAVYLCASSLGPSTNEKLFFGSGTQLSVL.

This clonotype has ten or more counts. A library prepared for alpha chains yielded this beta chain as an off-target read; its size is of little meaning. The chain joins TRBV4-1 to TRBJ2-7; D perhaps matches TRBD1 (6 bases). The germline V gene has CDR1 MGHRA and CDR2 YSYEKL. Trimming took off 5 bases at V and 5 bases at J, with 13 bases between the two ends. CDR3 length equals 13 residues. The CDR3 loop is CASSGNTGNEQYF. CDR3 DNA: TGCGCCAGCAGCGGGAATACAGGGAACGAGCAGTACTTC.

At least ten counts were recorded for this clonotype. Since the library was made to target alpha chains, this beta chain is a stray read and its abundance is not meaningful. The CDR3 DNA follows: TGTGCCAGCAGCCCCCAGGGGATTGAAGCTTTCTTT. Translating gives CASSPQGIEAFF. V gene TRBV7-8 combines with J gene TRBJ1-1; weak D call: TRBD1 (6 bases). The CDR3 has 12 amino acids. The germline gives CDR1 SGHVS, CDR2 FQNEAQ. With 5 bases removed from V and 7 bases from J, the gap between germline ends came to 11 bases.

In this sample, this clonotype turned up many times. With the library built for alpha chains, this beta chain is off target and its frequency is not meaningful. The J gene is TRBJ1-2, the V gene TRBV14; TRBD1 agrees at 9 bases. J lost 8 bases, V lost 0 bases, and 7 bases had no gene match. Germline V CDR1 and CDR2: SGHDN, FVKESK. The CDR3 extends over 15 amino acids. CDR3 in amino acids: CASSQDIGTGHGYTF. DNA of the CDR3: TGTGCCAGCAGCCAAGATATCGGGACAGGGCACGGCTACACCTTC.

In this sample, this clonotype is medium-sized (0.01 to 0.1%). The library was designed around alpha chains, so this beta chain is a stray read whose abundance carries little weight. In DNA, the CDR3 is TGTGCCAGCAGCGAGACAGGGCAGCAGGGGTATGAGCAGTTCTTC. Protein product: CASSETGQQGYEQFF. The chain is built from TRBV7-3 and TRBJ2-1; 7 nucleotides line up with TRBD1. Germline CDR1 SGHTA, CDR2 FQGTGA. The CDR3 is 15 amino acids. J gave up 8 bases and V 5 bases, and 12 bases lay outside the gene matches.

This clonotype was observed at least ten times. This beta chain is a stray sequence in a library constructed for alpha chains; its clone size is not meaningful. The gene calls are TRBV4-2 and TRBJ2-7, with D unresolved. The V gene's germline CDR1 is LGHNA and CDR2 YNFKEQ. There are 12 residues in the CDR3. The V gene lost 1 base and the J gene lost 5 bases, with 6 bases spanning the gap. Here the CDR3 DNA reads TGTGCCAGCAGCCAAGTATATCACGAGCAGTACTTC. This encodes CASSQVYHEQYF.